The present entry profiles one TCR beta chain with its context. Antigen: not known. The assay that was used to sequence DNA from cultured CD4+ T cells was the Oncomine TCR Beta short-read assay. TCRdb recomputed calls from the PCR reads with MiXCR, one row per CDR3 protein. This repertoire shows thousands of distinct CDR3 sequences, 45% to 55% found once; its top ten account for 25% to 30%. This CDR3 is built from 16 residues. The germline V gene encodes CDR1 MNHEY and CDR2 SVGAGI. V was pared by 4 bases and J by 2 bases, with 15 bases between. Treatment indicated: roughly 11-day PBMC culture with coronavirus spike peptide pools or control peptides (ViraFEST assay). The unexposed donor provided CD4+ T cells, which were taken before the COVID-19 pandemic (2011-2018). On days 3 and 7, half the medium was swapped for fresh IL-2-containing medium. These data are taken from a study of vaccination and CD4 T cells after COVID-19.

What was sequenced was CD4+ T cells from blood, cultured in vitro. The chain combines TRBV6-5 with TRBJ1-5, with a weak D call TRBD1 (6 bases). The TCR was taken from a human donor in good health. The DNA for the CDR3 is TGTGCCAGCAGTTCTACTAGGGGGGGGGGCAATCAGCCCCAGCATTTT. Its translation: CASSSTRGGGNQPQHF.